The rows below give T cell receptor beta chains drawn from one sample of a study of shared clonotypes between healthy human individuals. Only in-frame clones appear in the TCRdb table, and some are missing; sequencing was by immunoSEQ multiplex PCR. Of 2 million to 2.5 million clones listed, about 92% are singletons. Sequencing was performed on naive CD4+ T cells from PBMCs. These receptors were taken from a man aged 18 to 30 in good health. Some clones in this sample may be carry-over from other donors' samples. The CDR3 runs from the conserved cysteine through the conserved F or W. Each record gives: clone size, V gene, D gene, J gene, CDR3 DNA, CDR3 protein. D genes are given only for firm matches. Rows give clone size only sometimes, using once, few, many, or a class for an expanded clone.

clone size: .
V gene: TRBV7-9
D gene: TRBD2
J gene: TRBJ2-3
CDR3 DNA: TGTGCCAGCAGCCTGACTAGCGGGAGTTCCGATACGCAGTATTTT
CDR3 protein: CASSLTSGSSDTQYF

clone size: .
V gene: TRBV5-1
D gene: .
J gene: TRBJ2-1
CDR3 DNA: TGCGCCAGCAGCTCGGAATCCGGGACAATGTTCTTC
CDR3 protein: CASSSESGTMFF

clone size: .
V gene: TRBV7-9
D gene: TRBD2
J gene: TRBJ2-2
CDR3 DNA: TGTGCCAGCAGCTTAGTGGCGGGAGGGCCCGCCGGGGAGCTGTTTTTT
CDR3 protein: CASSLVAGGPAGELFF

clone size: .
V gene: TRBV4-2
D gene: .
J gene: TRBJ2-1
CDR3 DNA: TGTGCCAGCAGCCCCCCCCTCCGTAAGGATGAGCAGTTCTTC
CDR3 protein: CASSPPLRKDEQFF

clone size: .
V gene: TRBV5-4
D gene: TRBD2
J gene: TRBJ2-2
CDR3 DNA: TGTGCCAGCAGGCATGGGACTAGCGGTAACACCGGGGAGCTGTTTTTT
CDR3 protein: CASRHGTSGNTGELFF

clone size: .
V gene: TRBV5-8
D gene: .
J gene: TRBJ2-3
CDR3 DNA: TGTGCCAGCAGCTGGGATCACAGGGCAAACACAGATACGCAGTATTTT
CDR3 protein: CASSWDHRANTDTQYF

clone size: .
V gene: TRBV11-3
D gene: .
J gene: TRBJ2-1
CDR3 DNA: TGTGCCAGCAGCTTAGAGAGAGGCATCAATGAGCAGTTCTTC
CDR3 protein: CASSLERGINEQFF

clone size: .
V gene: TRBV5-1
D gene: .
J gene: TRBJ1-1
CDR3 DNA: TGCGCCAGCAGCACCTCGACAGGCGCTAACACTGAAGCTTTCTTT
CDR3 protein: CASSTSTGANTEAFF

clone size: .
V gene: TRBV4-1
D gene: .
J gene: TRBJ2-7
CDR3 DNA: TGCGCCAGCAGCCAAAGGGGACGGGACAAGTACTACGAGCAGTACTTC
CDR3 protein: CASSQRGRDKYYEQYF

clone size: once
V gene: TRBV20-1
D gene: .
J gene: TRBJ2-3
CDR3 DNA: TGCAGTGCTAGGTCAGTGGATACGCAGTATTTT
CDR3 protein: CSARSVDTQYF

clone size: .
V gene: TRBV2
D gene: TRBD1
J gene: TRBJ2-2
CDR3 DNA: TGTGCCAGCAAGGGACAGGGCGGGAGCACCGGGGAGCTGTTTTTT
CDR3 protein: CASKGQGGSTGELFF

clone size: .
V gene: TRBV7-8
D gene: .
J gene: TRBJ1-2
CDR3 DNA: TGTGCCAGCAGCTTGAGCGACAGGAGCTATGGCTACACCTTC
CDR3 protein: CASSLSDRSYGYTF

clone size: .
V gene: TRBV28
D gene: .
J gene: TRBJ1-5
CDR3 DNA: TGTGCCAGCAGGGGCAGGGAGAGCAATCAGCCCCAGCATTTT
CDR3 protein: CASRGRESNQPQHF

clone size: .
V gene: TRBV27
D gene: .
J gene: TRBJ1-2
CDR3 DNA: TGTGCCAGCAGTTTATCGTTCGACTCAGGTGGCTACACCTTC
CDR3 protein: CASSLSFDSGGYTF